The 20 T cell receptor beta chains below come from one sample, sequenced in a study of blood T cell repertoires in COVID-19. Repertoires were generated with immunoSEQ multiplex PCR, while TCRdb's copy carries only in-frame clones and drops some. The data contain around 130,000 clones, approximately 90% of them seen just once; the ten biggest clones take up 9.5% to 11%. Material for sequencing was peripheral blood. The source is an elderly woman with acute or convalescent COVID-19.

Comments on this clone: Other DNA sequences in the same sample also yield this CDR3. The CDR3 DNA sequence: TGCGCCAGCAGCTTACAGACTAGCGGTGCCTACAATGAGCAGTTCTTC. This gives the protein CASSLQTSGAYNEQFF. The chain combines TRBV5-1 with TRBJ2-1; 9 bases agree with TRBD2. This CDR3 region has 16 residues. V dropped 2 bases and J dropped 2; count of bases not matched to a gene: 5. The germline V gene has CDR1 SGHRS and CDR2 YFSETQ.

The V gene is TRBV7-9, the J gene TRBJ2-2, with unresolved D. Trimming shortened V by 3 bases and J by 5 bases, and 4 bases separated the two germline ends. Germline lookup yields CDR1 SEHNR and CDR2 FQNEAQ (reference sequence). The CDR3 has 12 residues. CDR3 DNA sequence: TGTGCCAGCAGCTTCGTAACCGGGGAGCTGTTTTTT. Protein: CASSFVTGELFF.

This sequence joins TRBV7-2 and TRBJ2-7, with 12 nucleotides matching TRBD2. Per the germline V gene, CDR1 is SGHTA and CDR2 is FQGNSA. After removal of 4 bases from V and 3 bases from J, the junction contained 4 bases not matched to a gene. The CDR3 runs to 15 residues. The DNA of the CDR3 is TGTGCCAGCAGCTCTCGACTAGCGGGAGTCTACGAGCAGTACTTC. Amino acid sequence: CASSSRLAGVYEQYF. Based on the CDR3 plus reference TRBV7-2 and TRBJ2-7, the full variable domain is GAGVSQSPSNKVTEKGKDVELRCDPISGHTALYWYRQSLGQGLEFLIYFQGNSAPDKSGLPSDRFSAERTGGSVSTLTIQRTQQEDSAVYLCASSSRLAGVYEQYFGPGTRLTVT.

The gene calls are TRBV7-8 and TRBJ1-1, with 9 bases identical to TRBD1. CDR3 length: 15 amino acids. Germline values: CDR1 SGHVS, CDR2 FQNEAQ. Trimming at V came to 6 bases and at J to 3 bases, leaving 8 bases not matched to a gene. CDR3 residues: CASSMGTGTYTEAFF. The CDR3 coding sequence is TGTGCCAGCAGTATGGGGACAGGGACGTACACTGAAGCTTTCTTT.

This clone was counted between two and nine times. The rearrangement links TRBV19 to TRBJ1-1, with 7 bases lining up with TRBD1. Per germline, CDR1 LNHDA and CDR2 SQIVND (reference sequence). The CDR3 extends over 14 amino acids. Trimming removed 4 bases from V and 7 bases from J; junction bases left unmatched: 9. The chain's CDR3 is CASSTRGQASEAFF. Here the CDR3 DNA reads TGTGCCAGTAGTACCCGAGGACAGGCAAGTGAAGCTTTCTTT. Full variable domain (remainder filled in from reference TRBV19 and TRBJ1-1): DGGITQSPKYLFRKEGQNVTLSCEQNLNHDAMYWYRQDPGQGLRLIYYSQIVNDFQKGDIAEGYSVSREKKESFPLTVTSAQKNPTAFYLCASSTRGQASEAFFGQGTRLTVV.

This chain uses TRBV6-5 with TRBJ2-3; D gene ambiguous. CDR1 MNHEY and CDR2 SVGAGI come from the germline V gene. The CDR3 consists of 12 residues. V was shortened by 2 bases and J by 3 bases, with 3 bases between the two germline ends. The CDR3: CASSYTTDTQYF. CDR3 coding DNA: TGTGCCAGCAGTTACACAACAGATACGCAGTATTTT.

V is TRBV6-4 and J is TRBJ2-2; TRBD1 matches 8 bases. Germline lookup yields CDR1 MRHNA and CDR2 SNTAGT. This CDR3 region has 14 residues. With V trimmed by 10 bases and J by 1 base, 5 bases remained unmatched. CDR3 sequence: CANLDRVNTGELFF. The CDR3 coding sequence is TGTGCCAACCTGGACAGGGTGAACACCGGGGAGCTGTTTTTT.

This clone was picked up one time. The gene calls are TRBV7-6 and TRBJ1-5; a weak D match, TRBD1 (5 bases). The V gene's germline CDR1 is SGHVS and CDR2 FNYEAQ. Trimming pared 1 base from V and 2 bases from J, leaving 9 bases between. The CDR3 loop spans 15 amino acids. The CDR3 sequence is CASSLVGGGNQPQHF. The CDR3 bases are TGTGCCAGCAGCTTAGTGGGGGGGGGCAATCAGCCCCAGCATTTT.

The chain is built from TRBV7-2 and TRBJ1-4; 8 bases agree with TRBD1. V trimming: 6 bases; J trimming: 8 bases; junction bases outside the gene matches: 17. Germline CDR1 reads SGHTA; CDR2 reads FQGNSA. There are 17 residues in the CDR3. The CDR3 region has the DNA TGTGCCAGCAGTCCACAGGGGCCAGGGACAGGCTTGGAAAAACTGTTTTTT. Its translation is CASSPQGPGTGLEKLFF. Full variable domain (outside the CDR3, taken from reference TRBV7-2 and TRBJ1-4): GAGVSQSPSNKVTEKGKDVELRCDPISGHTALYWYRQSLGQGLEFLIYFQGNSAPDKSGLPSDRFSAERTGGSVSTLTIQRTQQEDSAVYLCASSPQGPGTGLEKLFFGSGTQLSVL.

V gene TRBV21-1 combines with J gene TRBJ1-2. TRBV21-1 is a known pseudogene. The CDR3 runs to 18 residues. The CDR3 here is CASSNISRSRGPNYGYTF. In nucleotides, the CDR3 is TGTGCCAGCAGCAATATATCCCGGTCAAGAGGGCCTAACTATGGCTACACCTTC.

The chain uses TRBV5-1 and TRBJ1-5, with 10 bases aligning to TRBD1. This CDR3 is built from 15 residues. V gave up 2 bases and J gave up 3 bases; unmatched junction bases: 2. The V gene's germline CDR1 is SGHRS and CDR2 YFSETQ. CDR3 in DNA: TGCGCCAGCAGCTTAGGGACAGGGGACAATCAGCCCCAGCATTTT. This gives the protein CASSLGTGDNQPQHF.

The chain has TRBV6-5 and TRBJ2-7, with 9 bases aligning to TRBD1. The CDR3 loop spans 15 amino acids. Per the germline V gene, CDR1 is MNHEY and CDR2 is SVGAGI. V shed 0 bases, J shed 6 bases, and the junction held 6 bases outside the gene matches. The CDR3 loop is CASSYSGQGVTEQYF. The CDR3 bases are TGTGCCAGCAGTTACTCGGGACAGGGAGTAACCGAGCAGTACTTC.

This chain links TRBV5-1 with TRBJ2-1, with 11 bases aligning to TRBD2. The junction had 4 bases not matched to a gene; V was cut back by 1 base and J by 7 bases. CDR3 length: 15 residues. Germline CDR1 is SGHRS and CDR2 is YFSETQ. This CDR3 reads CASSLPLAGGNEQFF. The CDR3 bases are TGCGCCAGCAGCTTGCCGCTAGCGGGGGGAAATGAGCAGTTCTTC.

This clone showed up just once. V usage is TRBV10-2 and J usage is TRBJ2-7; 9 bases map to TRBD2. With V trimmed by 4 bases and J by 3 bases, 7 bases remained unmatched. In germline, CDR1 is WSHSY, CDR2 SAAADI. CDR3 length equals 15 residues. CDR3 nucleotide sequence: TGCGCCAGCAGTGGGGCGGGGGGGCGATACTACGAGCAGTACTTC. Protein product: CASSGAGGRYYEQYF.

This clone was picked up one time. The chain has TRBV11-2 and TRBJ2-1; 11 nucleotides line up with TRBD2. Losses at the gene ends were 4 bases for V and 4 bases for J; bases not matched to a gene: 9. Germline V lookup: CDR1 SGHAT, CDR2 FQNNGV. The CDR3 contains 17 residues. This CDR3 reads CASSSYASGGSYNEQFF. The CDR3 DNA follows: TGTGCCAGCAGCTCCTATGCTAGCGGGGGGTCTTACAATGAGCAGTTCTTC.

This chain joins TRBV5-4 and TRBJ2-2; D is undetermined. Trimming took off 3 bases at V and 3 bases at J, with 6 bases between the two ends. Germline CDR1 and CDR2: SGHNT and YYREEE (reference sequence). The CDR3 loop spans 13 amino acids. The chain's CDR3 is CASSSLYTGELFF. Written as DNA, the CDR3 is TGTGCCAGCAGCTCTCTCTACACCGGGGAGCTGTTTTTT.

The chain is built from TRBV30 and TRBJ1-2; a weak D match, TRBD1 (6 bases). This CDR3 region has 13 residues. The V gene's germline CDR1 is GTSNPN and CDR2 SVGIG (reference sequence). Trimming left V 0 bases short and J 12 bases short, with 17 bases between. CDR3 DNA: TGTGCCTGGAGTGTACAGTCGACAGGCTACCACACCTTC. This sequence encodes CAWSVQSTGYHTF. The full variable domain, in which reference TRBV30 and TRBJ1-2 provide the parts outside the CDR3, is SQTIHQWPATLVQPVGSPLSLECTVEGTSNPNLYWYRQAAGRGLQLLFYSVGIGQISSEVPQNLSASRPQDRQFILSSKKLLLSDSGFYLCAWSVQSTGYHTFGSGTRLTVV.

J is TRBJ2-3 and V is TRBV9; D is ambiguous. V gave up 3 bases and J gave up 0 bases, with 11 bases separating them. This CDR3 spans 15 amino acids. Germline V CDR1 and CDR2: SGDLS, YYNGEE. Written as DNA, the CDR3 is TGTGCCAGCAGCGGGTCACCAACTAGCACAGATACGCAGTATTTT. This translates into CASSGSPTSTDTQYF.

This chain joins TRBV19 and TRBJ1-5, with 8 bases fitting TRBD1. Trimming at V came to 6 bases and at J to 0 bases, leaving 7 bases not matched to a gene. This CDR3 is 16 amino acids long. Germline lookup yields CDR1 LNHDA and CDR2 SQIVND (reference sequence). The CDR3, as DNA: TGTGCCAGTAGCCGGACAGGGATCCCTAGCAATCAGCCCCAGCATTTT. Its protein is CASSRTGIPSNQPQHF.

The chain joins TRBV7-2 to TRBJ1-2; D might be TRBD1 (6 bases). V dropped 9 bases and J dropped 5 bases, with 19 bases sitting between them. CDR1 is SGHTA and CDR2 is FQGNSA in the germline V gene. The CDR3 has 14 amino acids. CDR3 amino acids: CASRGGRNSYGYTF. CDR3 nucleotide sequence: TGTGCCAGTAGGGGGGGGCGAAACAGTTATGGCTACACCTTC.